The 3 T cell receptor beta chains in this list originate from one sample, sequenced in a study of cytomegalovirus exposure and HLA in healthy donors. This PCR relied on a set of 60 Vbeta primers and 13 Jbeta primers. Here immunoSEQ multiplex PCR was the method, and the copy in TCRdb shows in-frame clones only, minus some. Its clone listing holds around 100,000 clones. Sequences were obtained from PBMCs. These TCRs come from a man aged 35 to 55 in good health and CMV-seronegative.

The chain links TRBV5-1 to TRBJ2-2; D possibly corresponds to TRBD1 (6 bases). The CDR3 has 14 residues. The germline CDR1 and CDR2 sequences are SGHRS and YFSETQ. Trimming stripped 3 bases from V and 6 bases from J, with 12 bases between. CDR3 region: CASSWQQGSGELFF. As DNA, the CDR3 is TGCGCCAGCAGCTGGCAACAGGGATCCGGGGAGCTGTTTTTT.

The genes are TRBV25-1 and TRBJ2-3, with 12 bases lining up with TRBD2. CDR3 length: 16 residues. The V and J ends lost 6 bases and 3 bases, in that order; junction bases with no gene match: 7. The V gene's germline CDR1 is MGHDK and CDR2 SYGVNS. DNA of the CDR3: TGTGCCAGCAGCAATTCTAGCGGGAGGGCAACAGATACGCAGTATTTT. Protein: CASSNSSGRATDTQYF. Combining the CDR3 with reference TRBV25-1 and TRBJ2-3 gives the whole variable domain EADIYQTPRYLVIGTGKKITLECSQTMGHDKMYWYQQDPGMELHLIHYSYGVNSTEKGDLSSESTVSRIRTEHFPLTLESARPSHTSQYLCASSNSSGRATDTQYFGPGTRLTVL.

The V call is TRBV30, the J call TRBJ2-1; D gene uncertain. V lost 2 bases and J lost 0, with 5 bases in between. This CDR3 comprises 13 residues. The V gene's germline CDR1 is GTSNPN and CDR2 SVGIG (reference sequence). CDR3 amino acids: CAWSKHSYNEQFF. For the CDR3, the DNA is TGTGCCTGGAGTAAGCACTCCTACAATGAGCAGTTCTTC.